The 32 T cell receptor beta chains presented below share a single source sample, sequenced in a study of blood T cell repertoires in COVID-19. Only in-frame clones appear in the TCRdb table, and some are missing; sequencing was by immunoSEQ multiplex PCR. The table records fewer than 350,000 clones, around 90% of them present only once. The sample consisted of PBMCs or T cells enriched from blood (not recorded which). The receptors shown here come from a man in his forties or fifties who had been exposed to COVID-19.

The chain employs TRBV5-6 and TRBJ1-1; 12 nucleotides match TRBD1. With 7 bases clipped from V and 7 bases from J, the junction kept 2 bases outside the gene matches. CDR3 length equals 12 residues. Germline V CDR1 and CDR2: SGHDT, YYEEEE. The CDR3 DNA follows: TGTGCCAGCGGGACAGGGGGCAATGAAGCTTTCTTT. This translates into CASGTGGNEAFF.

V usage is TRBV5-1 and J usage is TRBJ2-7, with TRBD1 matching 8 bases. CDR1 is SGHRS and CDR2 is YFSETQ in the germline V gene. The CDR3 totals 15 residues. Trimming removed 2 bases from V and 2 bases from J; junction bases left unmatched: 6. In DNA form, the CDR3 reads TGCGCCAGCAGCTTACTACCGACAGGGGCCTACGAGCAGTACTTC. Residues: CASSLLPTGAYEQYF.

The chain has TRBV24-1 and TRBJ2-2, with TRBD2 matching 10 bases. Per germline, CDR1 KGHDR and CDR2 SFDVKD. This CDR3 region has 16 residues. The V gene end was trimmed by 4 bases and the J gene end by 2 bases; junction bases not matched to a gene: 3. The CDR3 nucleotides are TGTGCCACCAGTGACGGACTAGCGGTAAACACCGGGGAGCTGTTTTTT. The encoded protein is CATSDGLAVNTGELFF.

The chain uses TRBV2 and TRBJ1-5; D not resolved. This CDR3 is built from 14 residues. Trimming removed 2 bases from V and 6 bases from J, with 11 bases in between. CDR1 and CDR2 (germline): SNHLY, FYNNEI. The CDR3 DNA follows: TGTGCCAGCAGTGAATCGGGGATAACTCAGCCCCAGCATTTT. Protein sequence: CASSESGITQPQHF. The whole variable domain, filled in from reference TRBV2 and TRBJ1-5, reads EPEVTQTPSHQVTQMGQEVILRCVPISNHLYFYWYRQILGQKVEFLVSFYNNEISEKSEIFDDQFSVERPDGSNFTLKIRSTKLEDSAMYFCASSESGITQPQHFGDGTRLSIL.

The chain couples TRBV28 to TRBJ1-1, with 8 bases fitting TRBD1. V lost 5 bases to trimming and J lost 4 bases; unmatched junction nucleotides: 6. This CDR3 comprises 14 residues. Germline CDR1 reads MDHEN; CDR2 reads SYDVKM. CDR3 sequence reads: CASSRTGRSTEAFF. The DNA of the CDR3 is TGTGCCAGCAGTCGGACAGGGAGGAGCACTGAAGCTTTCTTT.

This sequence joins TRBV3-1 (or the pseudogene TRBV3-2) and TRBJ2-2; 11 bases match TRBD2. Germline V gene data show CDR1 as LGHDT and CDR2 as YNNKEL (reference sequence). The V and J ends lost 4 bases and 1 base, in that order; junction bases with no gene match: 14. CDR3 length: 20 amino acids. The CDR3 loop is CASSRYLAGGLYKNTGELFF. The CDR3, as DNA: TGTGCCAGCAGCCGGTACTTAGCGGGAGGGTTATACAAGAACACCGGGGAGCTGTTTTTT.

The genes are TRBV9 and TRBJ1-3; no reliable D call. The CDR3 has 13 amino acids. Deletions cut 7 bases from V and 1 base from J, with 9 bases between. Germline V gene data show CDR1 as SGDLS and CDR2 as YYNGEE. As DNA, the CDR3 is TGTGCCAGCGGGGAGGGTTCTGGAAACACCATATATTTT. This gives the protein CASGEGSGNTIYF.

The chain joins TRBV3-1 (or the pseudogene TRBV3-2) to TRBJ2-7; 8 bases agree with TRBD2. V lost 3 bases, J lost 2 bases, and 6 bases stayed unmatched. Germline V gene data show CDR1 as LGHDT and CDR2 as YNNKEL (reference sequence). This CDR3 region has 15 residues. CDR3 bases: TGTGCCAGCAGCCAGAGCGGGAGAGGTACCTACGAGCAGTACTTC. Translated: CASSQSGRGTYEQYF.

This chain connects TRBV9 to TRBJ2-7, with TRBD2 matching 12 bases. Trimming cost V 4 bases and J 1 base; bases outside gene matches: 3. The germline CDR1 and CDR2 sequences are SGDLS and YYNGEE. This CDR3 region has 15 residues. The CDR3, as DNA: TGTGCCAGCAGCCCCGGGACTAGCGGGTCCTACGAGCAGTACTTC. Its translation: CASSPGTSGSYEQYF.

The chain recombines TRBV9 with TRBJ2-1, with 11 bases identical to TRBD2. This CDR3 is built from 18 residues. Germline values: CDR1 SGDLS, CDR2 YYNGEE. V shed 3 bases and J 6 bases; nucleotides not matched to a gene: 14. Here the CDR3 DNA reads TGTGCCAGCAGCGCAGAGGGTTTAGCGGGAGGGATTGGCAATGAGCAGTTCTTC. It yields the protein CASSAEGLAGGIGNEQFF.

The count of this clone is one. The J gene is TRBJ2-1, the V gene TRBV9, with 11 bases fitting TRBD2. Germline loops: CDR1 SGDLS, CDR2 YYNGEE. The V gene end was trimmed by 4 bases and the J gene end by 7 bases; junction bases not matched to a gene: 10. The CDR3 sequence is 16 residues long. This CDR3 reads CASSHRELAGGNEQFF. The DNA for the CDR3 is TGTGCCAGCAGCCACCGGGAGCTAGCGGGAGGTAATGAGCAGTTCTTC.

This chain uses TRBV4-1 with TRBJ2-5, with D perhaps TRBD2 (5 bases). Germline V gene sequence: CDR1 MGHRA, CDR2 YSYEKL. The V end was cut by 2 bases, the J end by 3 bases, with 7 bases between. CDR3 length equals 13 residues. Here the CDR3 reads CASSQWRKETQYF. The CDR3 DNA is TGCGCCAGCAGCCAATGGAGGAAAGAGACCCAGTACTTC.

The chain has TRBV5-8 and TRBJ2-1; D might be TRBD1 (5 bases). Trimming shortened V by 5 bases and J by 6 bases, and 9 bases separated the two germline ends. The CDR3 totals 12 residues. Germline lookup yields CDR1 SGHTS and CDR2 YDEGEE. Here the CDR3 DNA reads TGTGCCAGCAGAGTAGGGGTCAATGAGCAGTTCTTC. This codes for CASRVGVNEQFF. The full variable domain, with the rest looked up from reference TRBV5-8 and TRBJ2-1, is EAGVTQSPTHLIKTRGQQATLRCSPISGHTSVYWYQQALGLGLQFLLWYDEGEERNRGNFPPRFSGRQFPNYSSELNVNALELEDSALYLCASRVGVNEQFFGPGTRLTVL.

The chain carries TRBV6-5 and TRBJ2-5; D is unresolved. CDR3 length: 15 amino acids. V gave up 2 bases and J gave up 0 bases, with 10 bases separating them. Germline CDR1 reads MNHEY; CDR2 reads SVGAGI. The CDR3 DNA follows: TGTGCCAGCAGTTACGTGTCACGGTACCAAGAGACCCAGTACTTC. Its translation is CASSYVSRYQETQYF.

This clone was recorded once. This chain links TRBV9 with TRBJ2-5, with 7 bases fitting TRBD1. V lost 4 bases and J lost 4; bases outside the gene matches: 10. The CDR3 totals 15 residues. The V gene's germline CDR1 is SGDLS and CDR2 YYNGEE. DNA for the CDR3: TGTGCCAGCAGCTTGGAGGCAGGGGGTCTAGAGACCCAGTACTTC. It yields the protein CASSLEAGGLETQYF.

The sample holds a few counts of this clone. The chain employs TRBV7-9 and TRBJ2-2; D gene ambiguous. Trimming removed 2 bases from V and 2 bases from J, with 6 bases in between. Germline V gene lookup returns CDR1 SEHNR and CDR2 FQNEAQ (reference sequence). This CDR3 has 14 amino acids. The CDR3 loop is CASSLRQNTGELFF. CDR3 nucleotide sequence: TGTGCCAGCAGCTTACGACAAAACACCGGGGAGCTGTTTTTT. The full variable domain, its missing parts supplied by reference TRBV7-9 and TRBJ2-2, is DTGVSQNPRHKITKRGQNVTFRCDPISEHNRLYWYRQTLGQGPEFLTYFQNEAQLEKSRLLSDRFSAERPKGSFSTLEIQRTEQGDSAMYLCASSLRQNTGELFFGEGSRLTVL.

The V call is TRBV4-1, the J call TRBJ1-6, with 9 bases fitting TRBD1. V was clipped by 1 base and J by 10 bases; unmatched bases: 5. This CDR3 contains 15 residues. Germline CDR1 MGHRA, CDR2 YSYEKL. CDR3 nucleotides: TGCGCCAGCAGCCAAGGGGACAGGGTCCAATCACCCCTCCACTTT. The encoded protein is CASSQGDRVQSPLHF.

V and J are TRBV9 and TRBJ2-2; 12 nucleotides match TRBD2. Germline assignment: CDR1 SGDLS and CDR2 YYNGEE. This CDR3 has 19 residues. V shed 4 bases and J 7 bases; nucleotides not matched to a gene: 17. The DNA for the CDR3 is TGTGCCAGCAGCCCTAGTGGCCTAGCGGGAGGGTTTGGTGGCGGGGAGCTGTTTTTT. Its translation is CASSPSGLAGGFGGGELFF.

The chain uses TRBV5-1 and TRBJ1-1; 8 bases agree with TRBD1. V dropped 4 bases and J dropped 3; count of bases not matched to a gene: 5. In germline, CDR1 is SGHRS, CDR2 YFSETQ. The CDR3 is made up of 14 amino acids. CDR3 sequence reads: CASSTRTGHTEAFF. Here the CDR3 DNA reads TGCGCCAGCAGCACCAGGACAGGGCACACTGAAGCTTTCTTT.

V is TRBV2 and J is TRBJ1-1; 8 bases fit TRBD1. The V and J ends lost 5 bases and 8 bases, in that order; junction bases with no gene match: 1. Germline V lookup: CDR1 SNHLY, CDR2 FYNNEI. This CDR3 has 11 amino acids. The CDR3 protein is CASSWTGEAFF. CDR3 coding DNA: TGTGCCAGCAGTTGGACAGGGGAAGCTTTCTTT. Full variable domain (remainder filled in from reference TRBV2 and TRBJ1-1): EPEVTQTPSHQVTQMGQEVILRCVPISNHLYFYWYRQILGQKVEFLVSFYNNEISEKSEIFDDQFSVERPDGSNFTLKIRSTKLEDSAMYFCASSWTGEAFFGQGTRLTVV.

The rearrangement links TRBV27 to TRBJ2-5; 9 bases line up with TRBD1. The V gene's germline CDR1 is MNHEY and CDR2 SMNVEV (reference sequence). The CDR3 runs to 20 residues. After removal of 2 bases from V and 5 bases from J, the junction contained 21 bases not matched to a gene. The CDR3 DNA reads TGTGCCAGCAGTTTAGCCCACAGGGGGCAGCGCGGGAGCCGGTCCGAGACCCAGTACTTC. It is translated as CASSLAHRGQRGSRSETQYF.

As DNA, the CDR3 is TGTGCCAGCAACTATCTGATACAGGGTTATAACTATGGCTACACCTTC. Translated: CASNYLIQGYNYGYTF. The V gene is TRBV5-6, the J gene TRBJ1-2, with D tentatively TRBD1 (6 bases). Trimming shortened V by 6 bases and J by 1 base, and 19 bases separated the two germline ends. The CDR3 contains 16 residues. Germline V lookup: CDR1 SGHDT, CDR2 YYEEEE.

The chain has TRBV12-3 or TRBV12-4 and TRBJ1-2; no clear D. V lost 1 base and J lost 10, with 10 bases in between. The CDR3 runs to 12 residues. CDR3 sequence: CASSLGRWHYTF. DNA of the CDR3: TGTGCCAGCAGTTTAGGGCGGTGGCACTACACCTTC.

V is TRBV15 and J is TRBJ1-1; D perhaps matches TRBD1 (6 bases). The CDR3 has 14 residues. With 0 bases removed from V and 3 bases from J, the gap between germline ends came to 8 bases. Germline V CDR1 and CDR2: LNHNV, YYDKDF (reference sequence). In nucleotides, the CDR3 is TGTGCCACCAGCAGAGATTGGGGGCACACTGAAGCTTTCTTT. Translation gives CATSRDWGHTEAFF.

The V and J genes are TRBV27 and TRBJ2-1, with 7 bases that match TRBD2. This CDR3 is built from 14 residues. Trimming at V came to 4 bases and at J to 4 bases, leaving 4 bases not matched to a gene. Germline V gives CDR1 MNHEY, CDR2 SMNVEV (reference sequence). The CDR3 nucleotides read TGTGCCAGCAGTTGGGGGGGTGTTTACAATGAGCAGTTCTTC. Its protein is CASSWGGVYNEQFF.

The chain is built from TRBV12-3 or TRBV12-4 and TRBJ1-3; unclear D gene. V lost 2 bases and J lost 4, with 3 bases in between. The CDR3 totals 12 residues. The CDR3 DNA sequence: TGTGCCAGCAGTTTACTGGGAAACACCATATATTTT. The encoded protein is CASSLLGNTIYF.

This clone was seen only a few times. CDR3 in amino acids: CASSSILLAARPRAYEQYF. Written as DNA, the CDR3 is TGTGCCAGCAGTTCTATTCTATTAGCGGCCCGCCCTAGGGCCTACGAGCAGTACTTC. The chain combines TRBV27 with TRBJ2-7, with a weak D call TRBD2 (6 bases). CDR1 MNHEY and CDR2 SMNVEV come from the germline V gene (reference sequence). The CDR3 contains 19 residues. V lost 4 bases to trimming and J lost 2 bases, with 27 bases between them.

The chain recombines TRBV12-3 or TRBV12-4 with TRBJ2-1; the D is unclear. V was shortened by 5 bases and J by 8 bases, with 13 bases between the two germline ends. The length of the CDR3 is 13 residues. The CDR3 DNA sequence: TGTGCCAGCAGTGTGAGCCGCCCCTATGAGCAGTTCTTC. As protein: CASSVSRPYEQFF.

This clone occurred once. This chain links TRBV7-2 with TRBJ1-4, with TRBD1 matching over 9 bases. This CDR3 spans 14 amino acids. In germline, CDR1 is SGHTA, CDR2 FQGNSA. Germline trimming cut 5 bases from V and 7 bases from J; bases unmatched to any gene: 5. CDR3 sequence reads: CASSQDRGGEKLFF. The DNA of the CDR3 is TGTGCCAGCAGCCAGGACAGGGGAGGTGAAAAACTGTTTTTT.

The rearrangement uses TRBV24-1 and TRBJ2-1; TRBD1 might be the D (6 bases). Trimming cost V 3 bases and J 1 base, with 12 bases left between them. This CDR3 is built from 16 residues. The germline V gene has CDR1 KGHDR and CDR2 SFDVKD. CDR3 in DNA: TGTGCCACCAGTGATCCCACAGGGAAGTCCTACAATGAGCAGTTCTTC. This sequence encodes CATSDPTGKSYNEQFF.

The CDR3 here is CASSRSRHYGYTF. CDR3 in DNA: TGTGCCAGCTCGAGGTCGCGTCACTATGGCTACACCTTC. The V and J genes are TRBV28 and TRBJ1-2; D is ambiguous. CDR1 is MDHEN, CDR2 SYDVKM, per germline. Trimming removed 8 bases at V and 3 bases at J, with 13 bases between. CDR3 length: 13 amino acids.

V gene TRBV27 combines with J gene TRBJ2-2; D is undetermined. This CDR3 region has 13 residues. The germline CDR1 and CDR2 sequences are MNHEY and SMNVEV (reference sequence). Trimming took 0 bases from V and 3 from J, leaving 2 bases between them. The CDR3 loop is CASSLSYTGELFF. In nucleotides, the CDR3 is TGTGCCAGCAGTTTATCCTACACCGGGGAGCTGTTTTTT.